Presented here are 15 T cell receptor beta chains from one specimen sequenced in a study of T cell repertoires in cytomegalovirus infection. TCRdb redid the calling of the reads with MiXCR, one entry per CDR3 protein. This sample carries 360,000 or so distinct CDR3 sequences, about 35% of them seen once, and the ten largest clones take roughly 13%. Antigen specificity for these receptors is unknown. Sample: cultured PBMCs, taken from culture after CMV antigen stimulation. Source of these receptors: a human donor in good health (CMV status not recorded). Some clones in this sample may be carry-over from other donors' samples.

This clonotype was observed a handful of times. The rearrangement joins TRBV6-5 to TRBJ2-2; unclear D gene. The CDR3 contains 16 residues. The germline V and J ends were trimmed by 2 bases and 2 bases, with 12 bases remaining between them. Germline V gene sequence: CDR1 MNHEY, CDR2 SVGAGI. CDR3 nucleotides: TGTGCCAGCAGTTACATTCAATACGGCAACACCGGGGAGCTGTTTTTT. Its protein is CASSYIQYGNTGELFF.

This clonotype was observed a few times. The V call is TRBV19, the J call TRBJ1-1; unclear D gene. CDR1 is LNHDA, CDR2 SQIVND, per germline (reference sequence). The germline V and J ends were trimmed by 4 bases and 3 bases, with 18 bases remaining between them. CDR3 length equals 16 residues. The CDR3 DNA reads TGTGCCAGTAGTACCCGACGAGCGGTCCAGGACACTGAAGCTTTCTTT. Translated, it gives CASSTRRAVQDTEAFF.

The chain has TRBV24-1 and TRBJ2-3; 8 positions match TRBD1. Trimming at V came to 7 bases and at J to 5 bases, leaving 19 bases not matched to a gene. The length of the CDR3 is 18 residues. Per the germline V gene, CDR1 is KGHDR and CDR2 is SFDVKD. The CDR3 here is CATRPTAGTGTVGDTQYF. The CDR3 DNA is TGTGCCACCAGGCCAACCGCCGGGACAGGAACTGTGGGAGATACGCAGTATTTT.

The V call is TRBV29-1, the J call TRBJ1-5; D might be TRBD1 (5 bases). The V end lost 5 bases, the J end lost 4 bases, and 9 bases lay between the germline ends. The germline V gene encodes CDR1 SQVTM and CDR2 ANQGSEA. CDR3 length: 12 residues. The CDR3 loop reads CSVSEGNQPQHF. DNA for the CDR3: TGCAGCGTTTCGGAGGGGAATCAGCCCCAGCATTTT.

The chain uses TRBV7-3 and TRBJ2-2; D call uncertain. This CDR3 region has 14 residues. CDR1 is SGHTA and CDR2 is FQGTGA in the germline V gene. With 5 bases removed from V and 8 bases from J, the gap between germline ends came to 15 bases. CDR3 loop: CASSPRLISGELFF. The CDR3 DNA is TGTGCCAGCAGCCCACGACTCATCTCTGGGGAGCTGTTTTTT. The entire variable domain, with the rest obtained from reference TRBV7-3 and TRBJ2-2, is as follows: GAGVSQTPSNKVTEKGKYVELRCDPISGHTALYWYRQSLGQGPEFLIYFQGTGAADDSGLPNDRFFAVRPEGSVSTLKIQRTERGDSAVYLCASSPRLISGELFFGEGSRLTVL.

This CDR3 is CASSLSGGRGREAAYNEQFF. In nucleotides, the CDR3 is TGTGCCAGCAGCTTATCGGGGGGGCGCGGTAGGGAGGCCGCCTACAATGAGCAGTTCTTC. The chain employs TRBV7-2 and TRBJ2-1; 8 bases line up with TRBD2. Unmatched junction bases numbered 17, after V lost 2 bases and J lost 2 bases. CDR3 length: 20 amino acids. Germline V gene data show CDR1 as SGHTA and CDR2 as FQGNSA. The entire variable domain, with the rest obtained from reference TRBV7-2 and TRBJ2-1, is as follows: GAGVSQSPSNKVTEKGKDVELRCDPISGHTALYWYRQSLGQGLEFLIYFQGNSAPDKSGLPSDRFSAERTGGSVSTLTIQRTQQEDSAVYLCASSLSGGRGREAAYNEQFFGPGTRLTVL.

Here the CDR3 reads CASRQLAGAGRLYNEQFF. As DNA, the CDR3 is TGTGCCAGCAGGCAACTAGCGGGAGCGGGCCGGTTATACAATGAGCAGTTCTTC. The chain links TRBV6-8 to TRBJ2-1, with TRBD2 identical over 11 bases. V gave up 6 bases and J gave up 4 bases; unmatched junction bases: 14. This CDR3 contains 18 residues. Germline lookup yields CDR1 MNHGY and CDR2 SAAAGT.

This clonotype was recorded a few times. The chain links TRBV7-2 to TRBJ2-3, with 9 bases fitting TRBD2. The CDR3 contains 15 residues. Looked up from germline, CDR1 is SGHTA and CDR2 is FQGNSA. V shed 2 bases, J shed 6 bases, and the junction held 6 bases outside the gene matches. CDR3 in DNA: TGTGCCAGCAGCTTATATAGCGGGAGCGACGATACGCAGTATTTT. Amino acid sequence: CASSLYSGSDDTQYF.

CDR3 region: CASNHQETQYF. In nucleotides, the CDR3 is TGTGCCAGCAACCACCAAGAGACCCAGTACTTC. The chain joins TRBV6-5 to TRBJ2-5; D not certain. The CDR3 is 11 residues long. Germline V gene sequence: CDR1 MNHEY, CDR2 SVGAGI. Deletions cut 7 bases from V and 0 bases from J, with 3 bases between.

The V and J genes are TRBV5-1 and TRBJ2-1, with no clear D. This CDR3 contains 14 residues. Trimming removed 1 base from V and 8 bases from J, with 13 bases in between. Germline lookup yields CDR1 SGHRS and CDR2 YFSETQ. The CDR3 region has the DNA TGCGCCAGCAGCTTGATGACCCCCTGGGATGAGCAGTTCTTC. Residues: CASSLMTPWDEQFF.

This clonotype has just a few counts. Here the CDR3 reads CASSSRRGGNQPQHF. In nucleotides, the CDR3 is TGTGCCAGCAGCTCCCGCAGGGGTGGCAATCAGCCCCAGCATTTT. V gene TRBV7-2 combines with J gene TRBJ1-5; D possibly corresponds to TRBD1 (6 bases). The V gene's germline CDR1 is SGHTA and CDR2 FQGNSA. The CDR3 is made up of 15 amino acids. Trimming removed 4 bases from V and 2 bases from J, with 12 bases in between. Together with reference TRBV7-2 and TRBJ1-5, the CDR3 gives the full variable domain: GAGVSQSPSNKVTEKGKDVELRCDPISGHTALYWYRQSLGQGLEFLIYFQGNSAPDKSGLPSDRFSAERTGGSVSTLTIQRTQQEDSAVYLCASSSRRGGNQPQHFGDGTRLSIL.

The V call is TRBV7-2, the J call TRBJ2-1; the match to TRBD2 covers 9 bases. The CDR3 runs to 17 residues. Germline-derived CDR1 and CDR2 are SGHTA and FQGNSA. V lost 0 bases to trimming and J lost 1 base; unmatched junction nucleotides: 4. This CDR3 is CASSLAVAGVSYNEQFF. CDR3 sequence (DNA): TGTGCCAGCAGCTTAGCGGTAGCGGGAGTTTCCTACAATGAGCAGTTCTTC.

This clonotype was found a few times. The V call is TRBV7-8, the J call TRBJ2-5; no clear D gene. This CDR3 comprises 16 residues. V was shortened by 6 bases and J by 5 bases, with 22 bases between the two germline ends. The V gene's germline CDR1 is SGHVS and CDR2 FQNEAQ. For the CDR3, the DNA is TGTGCCAGCAGGTTAACTCTAGTCCGTGGTTTTGAGACCCAGTACTTC. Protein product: CASRLTLVRGFETQYF.

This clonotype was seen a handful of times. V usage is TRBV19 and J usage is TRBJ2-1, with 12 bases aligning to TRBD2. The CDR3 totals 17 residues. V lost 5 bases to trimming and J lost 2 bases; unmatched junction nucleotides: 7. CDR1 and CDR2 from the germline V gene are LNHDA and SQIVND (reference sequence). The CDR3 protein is CASSLRLAGATYNEQFF. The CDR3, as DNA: TGTGCCAGTAGTCTTCGACTAGCGGGGGCAACCTACAATGAGCAGTTCTTC. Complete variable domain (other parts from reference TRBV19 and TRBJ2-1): DGGITQSPKYLFRKEGQNVTLSCEQNLNHDAMYWYRQDPGQGLRLIYYSQIVNDFQKGDIAEGYSVSREKKESFPLTVTSAQKNPTAFYLCASSLRLAGATYNEQFFGPGTRLTVL.

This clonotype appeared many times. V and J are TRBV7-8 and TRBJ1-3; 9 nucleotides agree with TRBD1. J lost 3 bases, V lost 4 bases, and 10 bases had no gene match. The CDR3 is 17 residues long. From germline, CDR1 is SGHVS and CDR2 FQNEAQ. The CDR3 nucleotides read TGTGCCAGCAGCTCAACAGGGGGCGCGGGGAATGGAAACACCATATATTTT. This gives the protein CASSSTGGAGNGNTIYF.